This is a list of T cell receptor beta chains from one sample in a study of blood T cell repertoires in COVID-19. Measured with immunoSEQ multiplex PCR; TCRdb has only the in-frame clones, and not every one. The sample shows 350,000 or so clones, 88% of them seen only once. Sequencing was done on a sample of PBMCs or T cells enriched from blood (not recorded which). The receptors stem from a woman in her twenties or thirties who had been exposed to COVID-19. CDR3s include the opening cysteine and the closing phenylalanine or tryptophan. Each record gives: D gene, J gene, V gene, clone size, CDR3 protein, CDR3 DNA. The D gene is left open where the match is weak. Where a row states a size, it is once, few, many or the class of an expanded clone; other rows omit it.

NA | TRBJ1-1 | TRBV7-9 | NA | CASSLVQGTEAFF | TGTGCCAGCAGCTTAGTTCAGGGCACTGAAGCTTTCTTT
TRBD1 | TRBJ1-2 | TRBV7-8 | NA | CASSLGTGVGYTF | TGTGCCAGCAGCTTAGGGACAGGGGTTGGCTACACCTTC
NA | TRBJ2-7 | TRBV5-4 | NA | CASNTLGGSYEQYF | TGTGCCAGCAACACTTTGGGGGGATCCTACGAGCAGTACTTC
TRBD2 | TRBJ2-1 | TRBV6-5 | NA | CASNYGREGNEQFF | TGTGCCAGCAACTATGGGCGGGAGGGCAATGAGCAGTTCTTC
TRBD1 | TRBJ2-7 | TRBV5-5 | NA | CASSLDGTGLPYEQYF | TGTGCCAGCAGCTTGGACGGGACAGGATTGCCCTACGAGCAGTACTTC
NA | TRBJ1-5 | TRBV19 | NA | CASDLVGRAAQPQHF | TGTGCCAGTGACTTAGTGGGCAGGGCCGCTCAGCCCCAGCATTTT
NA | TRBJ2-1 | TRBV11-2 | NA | CASSLVWQGNEQFF | TGTGCCAGCAGCTTAGTCTGGCAGGGCAATGAGCAGTTCTTC
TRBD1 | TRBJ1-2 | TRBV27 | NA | CASRLQGPLSGYTF | TGTGCCAGCAGACTACAGGGGCCTTTATCTGGCTACACCTTC
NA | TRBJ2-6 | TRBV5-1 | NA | CASSFGRSSGANVLTF | TGCGCCAGCAGCTTTGGTCGGAGCTCTGGGGCCAACGTCCTGACTTTC
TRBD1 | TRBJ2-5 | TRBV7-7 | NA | CASSLTGDGETQYF | TGTGCTAGCAGCTTAACAGGGGACGGAGAGACCCAGTACTTC
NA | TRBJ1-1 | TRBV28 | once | CGVGGGDTEAFF | TGTGGAGTGGGGGGTGGGGATACTGAAGCTTTCTTT
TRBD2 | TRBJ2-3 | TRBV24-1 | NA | CATSDAAGVPDTQYF | TGTGCCACCAGTGATGCGGCGGGAGTGCCAGATACGCAGTATTTT
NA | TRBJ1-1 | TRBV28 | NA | CASSLAGMNTEAFF | TGTGCCAGCAGTTTAGCAGGGATGAACACTGAAGCTTTCTTT
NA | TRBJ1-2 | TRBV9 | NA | CASSQTGTPRAYGYTF | TGTGCCAGCAGCCAGACCGGGACTCCGAGGGCCTATGGCTACACCTTC
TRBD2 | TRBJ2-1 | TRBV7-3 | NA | CASSKGLAGYNEQFF | TGTGCCAGCAGCAAGGGACTAGCGGGTTACAATGAGCAGTTCTTC
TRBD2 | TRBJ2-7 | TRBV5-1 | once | CASSSWASGRRYEQYF | TGCGCCAGCAGCTCCTGGGCTAGCGGGAGGAGGTACGAGCAGTACTTC
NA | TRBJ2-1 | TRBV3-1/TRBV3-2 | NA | CASRRLEYNEQFF | TGTGCCAGCCGTCGACTGGAATACAATGAGCAGTTCTTC
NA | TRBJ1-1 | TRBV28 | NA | CASSLVFGTEAFF | TGTGCCAGCAGTTTAGTTTTCGGCACTGAAGCTTTCTTT
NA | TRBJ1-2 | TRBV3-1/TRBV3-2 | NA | CASSTRGGYTF | TGTGCCAGCAGCACCCGAGGAGGCTACACCTTC
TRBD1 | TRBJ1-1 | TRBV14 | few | CASSQRTGLGTEAFF | TGTGCCAGCAGCCAACGGACAGGGTTGGGCACTGAAGCTTTCTTT
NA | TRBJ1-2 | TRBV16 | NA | CASSHGGARGYTF | TGTGCCAGCAGCCATGGGGGGGCTCGAGGCTACACCTTC
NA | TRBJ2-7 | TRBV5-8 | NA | CASSWATQQYF | TGTGCCAGCAGCTGGGCTACGCAGCAGTACTTC
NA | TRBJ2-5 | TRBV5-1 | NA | CASSLVGGNEGETQYF | TGCGCCAGCAGCTTGGTAGGCGGGAACGAAGGAGAGACCCAGTACTTC
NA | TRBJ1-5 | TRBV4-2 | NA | CASSQDTGTSNQPQHF | TGTGCCAGCAGCCAAGATACAGGGACTAGCAATCAGCCCCAGCATTTT
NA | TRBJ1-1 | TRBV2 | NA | CASSLSGGGNTEAFF | TGTGCCAGCAGCCTTTCCGGGGGGGGGAACACTGAAGCTTTCTTT
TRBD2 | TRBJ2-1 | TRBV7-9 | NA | CASSLAVVAGVSYNEQFF | TGTGCCAGCAGCTTAGCGGTGGTAGCGGGAGTCTCCTACAATGAGCAGTTCTTC
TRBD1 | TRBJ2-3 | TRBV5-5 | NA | CASSSDRDLTDTQYF | TGTGCCAGCAGCTCTGACAGGGATTTAACAGATACGCAGTATTTT
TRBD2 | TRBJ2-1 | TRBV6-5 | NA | CASLAGGNNEQFF | TGTGCCAGTTTAGCGGGAGGGAACAATGAGCAGTTCTTC
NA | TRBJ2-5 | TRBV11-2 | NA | CASSLERGQTQYF | TGTGCCAGCAGCTTAGAAAGGGGTCAGACCCAGTACTTC
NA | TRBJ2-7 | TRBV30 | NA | CAWREKLVIYEQYF | TGTGCCTGGAGGGAAAAACTAGTTATCTACGAGCAGTACTTC
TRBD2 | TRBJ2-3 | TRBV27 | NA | CASSAFSGSVSDTQYF | TGTGCCAGCAGTGCCTTTAGCGGGAGTGTATCAGATACGCAGTATTTT
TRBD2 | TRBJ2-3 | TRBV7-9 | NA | CASRPGLAGGPRTDTQYF | TGTGCCAGCAGACCGGGACTAGCGGGAGGGCCGCGGACAGATACGCAGTATTTT
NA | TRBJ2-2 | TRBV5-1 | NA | CATWATGNTGELFF | TGCGCCACCTGGGCGACAGGCAACACCGGGGAGCTGTTTTTT
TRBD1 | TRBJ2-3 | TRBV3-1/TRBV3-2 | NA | CASSQDWGRGLVRASTDTQYF | TGTGCCAGCAGCCAAGATTGGGGCAGGGGGCTCGTTCGGGCTAGCACAGATACGCAGTATTTT
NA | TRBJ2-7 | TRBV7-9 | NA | CASSWETASTEQYF | TGTGCCAGCAGCTGGGAGACGGCCAGCACGGAGCAGTACTTC
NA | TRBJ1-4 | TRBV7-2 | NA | CASRPAGWSNEKLFF | TGTGCCAGCAGGCCCGCGGGGTGGAGTAATGAAAAACTGTTTTTT
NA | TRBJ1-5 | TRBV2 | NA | CASSADGGSNQPQHF | TGTGCCAGCAGCGCCGATGGGGGGTCCAATCAGCCCCAGCATTTT
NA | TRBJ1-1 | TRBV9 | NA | CASSTGSNTEAFF | TGTGCCAGCAGCACCGGGTCGAACACTGAAGCTTTCTTT
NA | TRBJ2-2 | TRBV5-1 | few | CASNPWAVNTGELFF | TGCGCCAGCAACCCATGGGCCGTAAACACCGGGGAGCTGTTTTTT
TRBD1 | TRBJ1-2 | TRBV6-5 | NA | CASSSPRTGIISYTF | TGTGCCAGCAGTTCCCCAAGGACAGGCATCATCAGCTACACCTTC
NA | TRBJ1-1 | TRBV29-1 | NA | CSVWNTEAFF | TGCAGCGTCTGGAACACTGAAGCTTTCTTT
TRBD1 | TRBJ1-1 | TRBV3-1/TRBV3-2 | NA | CSSRGTGGSTEAFF | TGTTCCTCCCGGGGGACAGGGGGCTCGACTGAAGCTTTCTTT
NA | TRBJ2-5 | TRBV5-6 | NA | CASSPRHTRGTQYF | TGTGCCAGCAGCCCTCGCCACACCCGGGGGACCCAGTACTTC
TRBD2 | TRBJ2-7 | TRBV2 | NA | CASSETPGASGSQTYEQYF | TGTGCCAGCAGTGAAACGCCCGGTGCTAGCGGGAGCCAAACCTACGAGCAGTACTTC
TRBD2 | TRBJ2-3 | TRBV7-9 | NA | CASSGTGTSGGGDTQYF | TGTGCCAGCAGCGGCACCGGGACTAGCGGGGGCGGGGATACGCAGTATTTT
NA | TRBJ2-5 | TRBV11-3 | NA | CASSHEISGEAVGTQYF | TGTGCCAGCAGCCATGAAATCTCGGGGGAGGCGGTCGGGACCCAGTACTTC
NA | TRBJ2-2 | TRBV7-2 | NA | CASSLSGAKNANTGELFF | TGTGCCAGCAGCTTATCAGGTGCCAAAAACGCGAACACCGGGGAGCTGTTTTTT
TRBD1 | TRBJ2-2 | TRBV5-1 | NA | CASSSGTANTGELFF | TGCGCCAGCAGCTCCGGGACAGCCAACACCGGGGAGCTGTTTTTT
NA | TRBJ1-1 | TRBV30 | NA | CAWSVRPTGAFF | TGTGCCTGGAGTGTACGCCCCACGGGGGCTTTCTTT
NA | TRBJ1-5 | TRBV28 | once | CASSLSVRGDQPQHF | TGTGCCAGCAGTTTAAGTGTACGGGGGGATCAGCCCCAGCATTTT
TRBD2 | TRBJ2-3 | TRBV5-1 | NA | CASSLEAGVGSTDTQYF | TGCGCCAGCAGCTTGGAGGCGGGAGTAGGTAGCACAGATACGCAGTATTTT
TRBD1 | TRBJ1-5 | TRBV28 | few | CASYTGEHSNQPQHF | TGTGCCAGTTATACAGGGGAACATAGCAATCAGCCCCAGCATTTT
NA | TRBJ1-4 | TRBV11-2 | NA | CASSFATNEKLFF | TGTGCCAGCAGCTTCGCAACTAATGAAAAACTGTTTTTT
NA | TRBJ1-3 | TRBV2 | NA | CASRRTLDRSGNTIYF | TGTGCCAGCAGAAGAACCCTGGACAGATCTGGAAACACCATATATTTT
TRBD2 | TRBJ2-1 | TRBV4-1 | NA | CASSQDQRPGLADIDEQFF | TGCGCCAGCAGCCAAGACCAAAGGCCGGGACTAGCGGACATAGATGAGCAGTTCTTC